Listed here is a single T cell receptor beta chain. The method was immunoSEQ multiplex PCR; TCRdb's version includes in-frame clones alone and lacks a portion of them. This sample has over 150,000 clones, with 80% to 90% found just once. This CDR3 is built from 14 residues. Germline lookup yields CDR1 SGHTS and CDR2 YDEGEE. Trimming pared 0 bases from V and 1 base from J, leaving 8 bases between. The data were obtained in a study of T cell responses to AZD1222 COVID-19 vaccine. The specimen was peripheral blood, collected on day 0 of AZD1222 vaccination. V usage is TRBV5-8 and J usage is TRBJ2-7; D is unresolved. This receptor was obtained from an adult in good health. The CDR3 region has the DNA TGTGCCAGCAGCTTGGGTGTGGGATCCTACGAGCAGTACTTC. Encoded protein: CASSLGVGSYEQYF.